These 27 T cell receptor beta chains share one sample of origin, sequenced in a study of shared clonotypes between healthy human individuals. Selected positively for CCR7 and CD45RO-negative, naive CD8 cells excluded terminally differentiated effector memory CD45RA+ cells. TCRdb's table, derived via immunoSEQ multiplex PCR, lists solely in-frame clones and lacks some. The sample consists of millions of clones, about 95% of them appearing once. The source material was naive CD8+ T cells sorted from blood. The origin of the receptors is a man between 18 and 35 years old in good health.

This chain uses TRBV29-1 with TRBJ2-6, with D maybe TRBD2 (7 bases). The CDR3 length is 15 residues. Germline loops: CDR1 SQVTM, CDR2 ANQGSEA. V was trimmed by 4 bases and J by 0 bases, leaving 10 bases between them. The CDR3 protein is CSVVGGGSGANVLTF. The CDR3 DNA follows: TGCAGCGTTGTGGGAGGGGGCTCTGGGGCCAACGTCCTGACTTTC.

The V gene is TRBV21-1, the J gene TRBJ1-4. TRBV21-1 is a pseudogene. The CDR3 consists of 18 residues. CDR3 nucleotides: TGTGCCAGCAGCAAAGTGGGGCATAGGAAGGGAGTGGGTGAAAAACTGTTTTTT. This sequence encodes CASSKVGHRKGVGEKLFF.

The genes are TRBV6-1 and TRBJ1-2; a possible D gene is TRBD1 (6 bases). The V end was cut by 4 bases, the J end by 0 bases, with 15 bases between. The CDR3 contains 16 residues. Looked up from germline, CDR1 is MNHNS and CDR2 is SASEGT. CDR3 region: CASSGVTGPANYGYTF. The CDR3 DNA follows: TGTGCCAGCAGTGGGGTGACAGGTCCCGCTAACTATGGCTACACCTTC.

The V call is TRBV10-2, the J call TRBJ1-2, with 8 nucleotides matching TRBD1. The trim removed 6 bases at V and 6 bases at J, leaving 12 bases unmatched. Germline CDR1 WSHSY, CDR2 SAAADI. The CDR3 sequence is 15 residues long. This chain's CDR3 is CASSTSGTGPNGYTF. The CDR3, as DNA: TGCGCCAGCAGCACTTCAGGGACAGGACCGAATGGCTACACCTTC.

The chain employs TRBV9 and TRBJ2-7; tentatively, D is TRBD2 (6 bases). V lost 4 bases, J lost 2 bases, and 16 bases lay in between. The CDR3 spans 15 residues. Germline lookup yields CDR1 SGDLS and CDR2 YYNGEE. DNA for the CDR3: TGTGCCAGCAGCCCCTGGAGGGAGGCCACCTACGAGCAGTACTTC. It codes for CASSPWREATYEQYF.

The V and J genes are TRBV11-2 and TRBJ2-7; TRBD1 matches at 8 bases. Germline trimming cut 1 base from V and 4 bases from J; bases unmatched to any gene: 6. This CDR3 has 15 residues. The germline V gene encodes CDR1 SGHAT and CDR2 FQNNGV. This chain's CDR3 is CASSLGTGTGYEQYF. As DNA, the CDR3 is TGTGCCAGCAGCTTAGGGACAGGGACTGGGTACGAGCAGTACTTC. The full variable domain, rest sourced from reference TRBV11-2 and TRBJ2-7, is EAGVAQSPRYKIIEKRQSVAFWCNPISGHATLYWYQQILGQGPKLLIQFQNNGVVDDSQLPKDRFSAERLKGVDSTLKIQPAKLEDSAVYLCASSLGTGTGYEQYFGPGTRLTVT.

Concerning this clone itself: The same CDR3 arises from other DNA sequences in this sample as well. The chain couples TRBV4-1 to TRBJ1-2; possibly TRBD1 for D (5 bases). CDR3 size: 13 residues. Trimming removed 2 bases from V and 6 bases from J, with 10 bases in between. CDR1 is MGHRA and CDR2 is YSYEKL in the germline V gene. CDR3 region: CASSQPGPNGYTF. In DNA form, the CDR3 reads TGCGCCAGCAGCCAACCAGGGCCTAATGGCTACACCTTC.

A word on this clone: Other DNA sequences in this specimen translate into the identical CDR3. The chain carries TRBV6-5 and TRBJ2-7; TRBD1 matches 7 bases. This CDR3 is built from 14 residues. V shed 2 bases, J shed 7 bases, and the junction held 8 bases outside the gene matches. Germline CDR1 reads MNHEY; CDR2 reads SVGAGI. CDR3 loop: CASSYGQGVGEQYF. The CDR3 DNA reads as TGTGCCAGCAGTTACGGCCAGGGGGTGGGTGAGCAGTACTTC.

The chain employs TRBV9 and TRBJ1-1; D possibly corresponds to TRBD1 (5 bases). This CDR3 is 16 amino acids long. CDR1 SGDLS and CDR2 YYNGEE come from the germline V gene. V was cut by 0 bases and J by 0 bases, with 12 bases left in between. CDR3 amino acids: CASSVEDSPMNTEAFF. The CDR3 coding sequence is TGTGCCAGCAGCGTAGAAGACAGTCCCATGAACACTGAAGCTTTCTTT.

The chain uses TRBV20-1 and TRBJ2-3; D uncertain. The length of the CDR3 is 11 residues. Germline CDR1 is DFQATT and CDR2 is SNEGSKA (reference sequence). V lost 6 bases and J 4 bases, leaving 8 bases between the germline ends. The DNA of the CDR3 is TGCAGTGCGGAGAGGTCAGATACGCAGTATTTT. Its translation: CSAERSDTQYF.

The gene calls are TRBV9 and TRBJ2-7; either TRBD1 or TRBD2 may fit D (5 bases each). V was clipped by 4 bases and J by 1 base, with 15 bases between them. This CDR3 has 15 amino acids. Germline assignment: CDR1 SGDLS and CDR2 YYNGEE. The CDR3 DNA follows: TGTGCCAGCAGCCTGGGGACGGAGACGTCCTACGAGCAGTACTTC. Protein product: CASSLGTETSYEQYF. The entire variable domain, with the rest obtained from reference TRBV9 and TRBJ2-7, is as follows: DSGVTQTPKHLITATGQRVTLRCSPRSGDLSVYWYQQSLDQGLQFLIQYYNGEERAKGNILERFSAQQFPDLHSELNLSSLELGDSALYFCASSLGTETSYEQYFGPGTRLTVT.

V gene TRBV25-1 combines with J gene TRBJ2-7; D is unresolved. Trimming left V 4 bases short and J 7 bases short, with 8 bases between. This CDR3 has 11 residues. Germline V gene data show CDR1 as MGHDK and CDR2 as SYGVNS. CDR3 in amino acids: CASSVLGEQYF. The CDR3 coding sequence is TGTGCCAGCAGTGTGTTGGGTGAGCAGTACTTC.

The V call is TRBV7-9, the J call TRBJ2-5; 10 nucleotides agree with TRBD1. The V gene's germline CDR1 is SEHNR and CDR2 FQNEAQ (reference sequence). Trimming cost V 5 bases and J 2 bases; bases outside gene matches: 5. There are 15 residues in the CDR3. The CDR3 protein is CASSPGDRGQETQYF. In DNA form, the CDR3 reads TGTGCCAGCAGCCCTGGGGACAGGGGTCAAGAGACCCAGTACTTC. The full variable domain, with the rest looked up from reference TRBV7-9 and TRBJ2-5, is DTGVSQNPRHKITKRGQNVTFRCDPISEHNRLYWYRQTLGQGPEFLTYFQNEAQLEKSRLLSDRFSAERPKGSFSTLEIQRTEQGDSAMYLCASSPGDRGQETQYFGPGTRLLVL.

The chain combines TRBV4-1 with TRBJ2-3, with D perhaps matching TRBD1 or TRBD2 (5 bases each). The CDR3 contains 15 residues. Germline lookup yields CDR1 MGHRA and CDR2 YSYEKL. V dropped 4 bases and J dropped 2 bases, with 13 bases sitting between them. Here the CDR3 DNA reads TGCGCCAGCAGCCCGGAAGGGGACCCCACAGATACGCAGTATTTT. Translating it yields CASSPEGDPTDTQYF.

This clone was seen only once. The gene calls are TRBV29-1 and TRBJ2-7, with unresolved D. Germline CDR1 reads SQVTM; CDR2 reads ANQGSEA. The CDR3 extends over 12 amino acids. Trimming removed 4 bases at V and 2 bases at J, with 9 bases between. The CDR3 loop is CSVVNSAYEQYF. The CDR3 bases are TGCAGCGTTGTAAACAGCGCCTACGAGCAGTACTTC.

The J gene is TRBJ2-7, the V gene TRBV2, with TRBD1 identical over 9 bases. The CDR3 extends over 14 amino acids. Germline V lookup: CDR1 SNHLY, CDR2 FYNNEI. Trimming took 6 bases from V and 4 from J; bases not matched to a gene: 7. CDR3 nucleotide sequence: TGTGCCAGCAGACCTGGACAGGGGTGGTACGAGCAGTACTTC. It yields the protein CASRPGQGWYEQYF.

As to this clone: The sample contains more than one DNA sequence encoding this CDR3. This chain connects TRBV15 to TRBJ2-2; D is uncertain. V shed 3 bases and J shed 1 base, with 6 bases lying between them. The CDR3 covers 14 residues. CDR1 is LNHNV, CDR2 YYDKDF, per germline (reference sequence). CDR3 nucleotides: TGTGCCACCAGCAGGGCCGAGAACACCGGGGAGCTGTTTTTT. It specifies CATSRAENTGELFF.

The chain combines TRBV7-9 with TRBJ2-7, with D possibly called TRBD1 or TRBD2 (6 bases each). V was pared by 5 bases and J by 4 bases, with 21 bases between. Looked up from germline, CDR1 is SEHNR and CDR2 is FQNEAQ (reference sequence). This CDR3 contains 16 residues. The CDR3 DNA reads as TGTGCCAGCAGCCTGACGTCGGGACAACGGGGGTACGAGCAGTACTTC. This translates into CASSLTSGQRGYEQYF.

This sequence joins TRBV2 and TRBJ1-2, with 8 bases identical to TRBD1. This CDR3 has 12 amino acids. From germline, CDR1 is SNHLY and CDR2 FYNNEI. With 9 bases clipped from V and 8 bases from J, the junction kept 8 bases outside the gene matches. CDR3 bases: TGTGCCAGATCACAGGGGGAGGGCGGCTACACCTTC. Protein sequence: CARSQGEGGYTF.

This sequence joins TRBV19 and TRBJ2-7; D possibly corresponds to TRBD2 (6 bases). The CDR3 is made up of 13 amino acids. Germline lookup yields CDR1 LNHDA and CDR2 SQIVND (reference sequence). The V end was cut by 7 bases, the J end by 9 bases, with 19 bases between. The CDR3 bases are TGTGCCAGTACCGGCGGAGGGCTACACGGGCAGTACTTC. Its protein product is CASTGGGLHGQYF.

The DNA of the CDR3 is TGTGCCAGCAGTAATTACGGGACTAGCGGGGGAGTTTATGAGCAGTTCTTC. It codes for CASSNYGTSGGVYEQFF. The chain carries TRBV2 and TRBJ2-1, with 14 bases matching TRBD2. The V segment lost 5 bases and the J segment 8 bases; nucleotides outside the gene matches: 11. Germline V gene lookup returns CDR1 SNHLY and CDR2 FYNNEI. This CDR3 comprises 17 residues.

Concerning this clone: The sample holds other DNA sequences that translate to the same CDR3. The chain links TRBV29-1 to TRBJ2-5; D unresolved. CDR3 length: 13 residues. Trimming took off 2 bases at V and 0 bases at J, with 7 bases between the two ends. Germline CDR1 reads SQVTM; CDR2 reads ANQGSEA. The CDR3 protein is CSVENSYQETQYF. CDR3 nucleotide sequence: TGCAGCGTTGAAAACAGCTACCAAGAGACCCAGTACTTC.

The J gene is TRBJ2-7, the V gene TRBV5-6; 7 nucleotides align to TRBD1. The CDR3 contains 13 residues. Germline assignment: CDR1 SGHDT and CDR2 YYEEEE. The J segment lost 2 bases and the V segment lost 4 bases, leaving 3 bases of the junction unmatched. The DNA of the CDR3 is TGTGCCAGCAGCCAGGGACAGCCCTACGAGCAGTACTTC. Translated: CASSQGQPYEQYF.

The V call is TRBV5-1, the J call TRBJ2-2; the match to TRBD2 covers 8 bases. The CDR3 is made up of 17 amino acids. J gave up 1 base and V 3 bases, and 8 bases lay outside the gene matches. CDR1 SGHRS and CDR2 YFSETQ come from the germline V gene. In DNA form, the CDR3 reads TGCGCCAGCAGCTCCCAACCGGGACTAGGGAACACCGGGGAGCTGTTTTTT. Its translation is CASSSQPGLGNTGELFF.

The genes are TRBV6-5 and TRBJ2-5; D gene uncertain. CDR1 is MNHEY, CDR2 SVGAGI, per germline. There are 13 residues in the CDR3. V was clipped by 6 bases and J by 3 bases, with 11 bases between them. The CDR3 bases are TGTGCCAGCAGCCTTGGAGAGGAAGAGACCCAGTACTTC. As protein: CASSLGEEETQYF.

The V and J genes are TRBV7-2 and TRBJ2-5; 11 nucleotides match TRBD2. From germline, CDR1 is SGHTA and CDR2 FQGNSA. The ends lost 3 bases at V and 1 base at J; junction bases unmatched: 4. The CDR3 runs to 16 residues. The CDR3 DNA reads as TGTGCCAGCAGCTTGGGGACTAGCGGCCTCCAAGAGACCCAGTACTTC. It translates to CASSLGTSGLQETQYF.

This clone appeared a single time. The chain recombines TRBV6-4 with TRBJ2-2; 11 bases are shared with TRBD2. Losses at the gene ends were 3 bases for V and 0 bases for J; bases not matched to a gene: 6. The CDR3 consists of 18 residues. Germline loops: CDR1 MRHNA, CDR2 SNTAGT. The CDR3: CASSEIAGGPANTGELFF. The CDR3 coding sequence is TGTGCCAGCAGTGAAATAGCGGGGGGGCCCGCGAACACCGGGGAGCTGTTTTTT.